Each of the 32 T cell receptor beta chains below was sequenced from the same sample in a study of cytomegalovirus exposure and HLA in healthy donors. The primer mix had 60 Vbeta and 13 Jbeta primers. TCRdb keeps only in-frame clones here, not all; method: immunoSEQ multiplex PCR. Of 200,000 to 300,000 clones listed, approximately 85% were seen once; the top ten hold roughly 2%. Sequencing used PBMCs. These receptors were collected from a middle-aged woman in good health and CMV-seropositive.

The chain employs TRBV28 and TRBJ1-5; the D gene is possibly TRBD1 (6 bases). Per the germline V gene, CDR1 is MDHEN and CDR2 is SYDVKM. CDR3 length equals 14 residues. Trimming shortened V by 5 bases and J by 0 bases, and 8 bases separated the two germline ends. The CDR3 DNA is TGTGCCAGCAGTAGGACAGTTAGCAATCAGCCCCAGCATTTT. Translated: CASSRTVSNQPQHF.

This clone was seen just once. Germline and junction disagree at one end, which may indicate a read error. The rearrangement joins TRBV7-7 to TRBJ1-4; 12 bases agree with TRBD1. The CDR3 length is 15 residues. The germline gives CDR1 SSHAT, CDR2 FNYEAQ (reference sequence). The CDR3 loop reads CASSLTGQGAEKLFF. The CDR3 region has the DNA TGTGCTAGCAGCTTAACGGGACAGGGGGCGGAAAAACTGTTTTTT.

This chain uses TRBV6-1 with TRBJ2-6; TRBD1 matches at 8 bases. The junction had 11 bases not matched to a gene; V was cut back by 3 bases and J by 1 base. Germline V gene data show CDR1 as MNHNS and CDR2 as SASEGT. The CDR3 covers 19 residues. The CDR3 nucleotides are TGTGCCAGCAGTGATACGGACAGGGTCCTAGTTTCTGGGGCCAACGTCCTGACTTTC. Translated, it gives CASSDTDRVLVSGANVLTF.

The gene calls are TRBV11-3 and TRBJ2-7, with a weak D call TRBD2 (6 bases). Trimming stripped 1 base from V and 5 bases from J, with 12 bases between. Germline values: CDR1 SGHNT, CDR2 YENEEA. The CDR3 sequence is 14 residues long. CDR3 protein: CASSLGPGVDEQYF. In DNA form, the CDR3 reads TGTGCCAGCAGCTTAGGACCGGGAGTGGACGAGCAGTACTTC.

The CDR3: CASRGTNTEAFF. The CDR3 coding sequence is TGTGCCAGCAGGGGGACTAACACTGAAGCTTTCTTT. The rearrangement joins TRBV5-6 to TRBJ1-1; D perhaps matches TRBD1 (5 bases). CDR1 and CDR2 (germline): SGHDT, YYEEEE. The CDR3 extends over 12 amino acids. V gave up 5 bases and J gave up 2 bases, with 7 bases separating them.

The chain carries TRBV13 and TRBJ1-1; 7 positions agree with TRBD1. V was clipped by 4 bases and J by 0 bases; unmatched bases: 5. This CDR3 spans 15 amino acids. Germline CDR1 reads PRHDT; CDR2 reads FYEKMQ (reference sequence). CDR3 DNA sequence: TGTGCCAGCAGCTCAGGACAGGAGATGAACACTGAAGCTTTCTTT. As protein: CASSSGQEMNTEAFF.

In its sample, this clone was seen a few times. The J gene is TRBJ1-2, the V gene TRBV11-1; D is unclear. Germline CDR1 and CDR2: SGHAT and FQDESV (reference sequence). V was cut by 4 bases and J by 8 bases, with 8 bases left in between. This CDR3 comprises 11 residues. CDR3 residues: CASSSRGGYTF. DNA for the CDR3: TGTGCCAGCAGCTCCCGAGGCGGCTACACCTTC.

The V gene is TRBV7-9, the J gene TRBJ2-3; possibly TRBD1 for D (6 bases). There are 14 residues in the CDR3. The V gene lost 5 bases and the J gene lost 6 bases, with 15 bases spanning the gap. The germline V gene encodes CDR1 SEHNR and CDR2 FQNEAQ (reference sequence). CDR3 sequence (DNA): TGTGCCAGCAGCCCCGGACAGCCTGGGGATACGCAGTATTTT. Amino acids: CASSPGQPGDTQYF.

As for this clone: This same CDR3 is encoded by further DNA sequences in the sample. The V and J genes are TRBV30 and TRBJ1-1; no clear D gene. Germline CDR1 and CDR2: GTSNPN and SVGIG (reference sequence). The length of the CDR3 is 13 residues. The ends were cut back, 6 bases at V and 3 bases at J, with 14 bases in the middle. This chain's CDR3 is CACHRGRDTEAFF. CDR3 DNA sequence: TGTGCCTGCCACCGAGGGAGGGACACTGAAGCTTTCTTT. The entire variable domain, with the rest obtained from reference TRBV30 and TRBJ1-1, is as follows: SQTIHQWPATLVQPVGSPLSLECTVEGTSNPNLYWYRQAAGRGLQLLFYSVGIGQISSEVPQNLSASRPQDRQFILSSKKLLLSDSGFYLCACHRGRDTEAFFGQGTRLTVV.

The gene calls are TRBV14 and TRBJ1-3; possible D gene TRBD1, 6 bases. The ends were cut back, 4 bases at V and 2 bases at J, with 15 bases in the middle. The CDR3 runs 16 residues. Germline CDR1 SGHDN, CDR2 FVKESK. CDR3 sequence (DNA): TGTGCCAGCAGCCTCGCCGGGGGGCGAGCTGGAAACACCATATATTTT. This codes for CASSLAGGRAGNTIYF.

The CDR3 loop reads CASSAGQYNQPQHF. Here the CDR3 DNA reads TGTGCCAGCTCTGCCGGACAGTACAATCAGCCCCAGCATTTT. The V and J genes are TRBV28 and TRBJ1-5, with a possible D match to TRBD1 (6 bases). Trimming left V 8 bases short and J 3 bases short, with 14 bases between. Germline V gene sequence: CDR1 MDHEN, CDR2 SYDVKM. This CDR3 is 14 amino acids long.

V and J are TRBV28 and TRBJ1-2, with 11 bases lining up with TRBD1. This CDR3 comprises 14 residues. Germline assignment: CDR1 MDHEN and CDR2 SYDVKM. The V and J ends lost 6 bases and 8 bases, in that order; junction bases with no gene match: 8. The CDR3 sequence: CASRPGTGGAGYTF. The CDR3 DNA sequence: TGTGCCAGCAGGCCCGGGACAGGGGGAGCGGGCTACACCTTC.

The chain recombines TRBV6-5 with TRBJ2-7, with TRBD2 as a possible D gene (5 bases). The CDR3 is made up of 13 amino acids. From germline, CDR1 is MNHEY and CDR2 SVGAGI. V was trimmed by 6 bases and J by 1 base, leaving 10 bases between them. CDR3: CASSPLVSYEQYF. DNA of the CDR3: TGTGCCAGCAGCCCACTAGTTTCCTACGAGCAGTACTTC.

The genes are TRBV7-9 and TRBJ1-4; no firm D call. Trimming took off 6 bases at V and 0 bases at J, with 8 bases between the two ends. The CDR3 runs to 14 residues. Per the germline V gene, CDR1 is SEHNR and CDR2 is FQNEAQ (reference sequence). The CDR3 region has the DNA TGTGCCAGCAGGCGAGGAGCAACTAATGAAAAACTGTTTTTT. Translation: CASRRGATNEKLFF.

Only one count was recorded for this clone. This chain joins TRBV7-2 and TRBJ1-2; D not resolved. With 3 bases removed from V and 7 bases from J, the gap between germline ends came to 12 bases. Per the germline V gene, CDR1 is SGHTA and CDR2 is FQGNSA. This CDR3 region has 13 residues. This CDR3 reads CASSFTGKFGYTF. The CDR3, as DNA: TGTGCCAGCAGCTTTACGGGAAAATTTGGCTACACCTTC.

The genes are TRBV2 and TRBJ2-1; 9 nucleotides line up with TRBD2. This CDR3 spans 14 amino acids. The V and J ends lost 8 bases and 9 bases, in that order; junction bases with no gene match: 11. Per germline, CDR1 SNHLY and CDR2 FYNNEI. CDR3 in amino acids: CASVASGKDGEQFF. CDR3 DNA sequence: TGTGCCAGCGTGGCTAGCGGGAAGGACGGTGAGCAGTTCTTC.

The V gene is TRBV19, the J gene TRBJ2-2; the D gene is possibly TRBD2 (5 bases). The CDR3 is 15 residues long. Trimming removed 6 bases at V and 0 bases at J, with 11 bases between. CDR1 is LNHDA and CDR2 is SQIVND in the germline V gene (reference sequence). The CDR3 DNA sequence: TGTGCCAGTAGAGGTCGGGGTTCGAACACCGGGGAGCTGTTTTTT. Translation: CASRGRGSNTGELFF.

This clone was observed a few times. V usage is TRBV19 and J usage is TRBJ2-2; the D is unclear. The CDR3 is 12 amino acids. Trimming removed 5 bases at V and 8 bases at J, with 9 bases between. Germline V lookup: CDR1 LNHDA, CDR2 SQIVND (reference sequence). The CDR3 region has the DNA TGTGCCAGTAGTCCGTATAGAGGGGAGCTGTTTTTT. Protein: CASSPYRGELFF. The variable domain in full, with the rest retrieved from reference TRBV19 and TRBJ2-2, is DGGITQSPKYLFRKEGQNVTLSCEQNLNHDAMYWYRQDPGQGLRLIYYSQIVNDFQKGDIAEGYSVSREKKESFPLTVTSAQKNPTAFYLCASSPYRGELFFGEGSRLTVL.

The V call is TRBV30, the J call TRBJ2-3; D gene unclear. The CDR3 totals 19 residues. The germline V gene encodes CDR1 GTSNPN and CDR2 SVGIG (reference sequence). Trimming shortened V by 3 bases and J by 0 bases, and 25 bases separated the two germline ends. CDR3 sequence reads: CAWSPTKRFDLSSTDTQYF. Here the CDR3 DNA reads TGTGCCTGGAGCCCCACAAAACGGTTTGACTTATCCAGCACAGATACGCAGTATTTT. The variable domain in full, with the rest retrieved from reference TRBV30 and TRBJ2-3, is SQTIHQWPATLVQPVGSPLSLECTVEGTSNPNLYWYRQAAGRGLQLLFYSVGIGQISSEVPQNLSASRPQDRQFILSSKKLLLSDSGFYLCAWSPTKRFDLSSTDTQYFGPGTRLTVL.

The chain joins TRBV6-5 to TRBJ1-6, with no clear D. Germline loops: CDR1 MNHEY, CDR2 SVGAGI. V lost 0 bases and J lost 10, with 13 bases in between. The CDR3 loop spans 15 amino acids. The CDR3 DNA reads as TGTGCCAGCAGTTACTCGAGGGCAGTGGGCTCACCCCTCCACTTT. Its translation: CASSYSRAVGSPLHF.

The table lists this clone with a few counts. The chain has TRBV19 and TRBJ2-1; the D gene is possibly TRBD2 (6 bases). Trimming took 5 bases from V and 8 from J, leaving 13 bases between them. The length of the CDR3 is 13 residues. CDR1 and CDR2 from the germline V gene are LNHDA and SQIVND (reference sequence). The CDR3 here is CASSRVRGYEQFF. CDR3 nucleotides: TGTGCCAGTAGTCGCGTTCGGGGGTATGAGCAGTTCTTC.

The J gene is TRBJ1-2, the V gene TRBV28; 9 bases fit TRBD1. Germline-derived CDR1 and CDR2 are MDHEN and SYDVKM. Losses at the gene ends were 8 bases for V and 4 bases for J; bases not matched to a gene: 8. CDR3 length equals 14 residues. CDR3 in DNA: TGTGCCAGCGAGGAACAGGGGGCGCCCTATGGCTACACCTTC. This encodes CASEEQGAPYGYTF.

The rearrangement joins TRBV28 to TRBJ1-3; 7 bases line up with TRBD1. The CDR3 covers 16 residues. Germline V lookup: CDR1 MDHEN, CDR2 SYDVKM. J was trimmed by 0 bases and V by 4 bases; bases with no gene match: 6. CDR3 in amino acids: CASSSPTGSSGNTIYF. CDR3 in DNA: TGTGCCAGCAGTTCCCCGACAGGGAGCTCTGGAAACACCATATATTTT.

This sequence joins TRBV18 and TRBJ2-7; 7 positions agree with TRBD1. V dropped 2 bases and J dropped 4; count of bases not matched to a gene: 8. This CDR3 has 15 amino acids. Looked up from germline, CDR1 is KGHSH and CDR2 is LQKENI. The CDR3 region has the DNA TGTGCCAGCTCACCAAACCCGGGACAGCAATACGAGCAGTACTTC. This gives the protein CASSPNPGQQYEQYF.

The chain joins TRBV7-9 to TRBJ2-2, with 12 bases aligning to TRBD2. The CDR3 consists of 19 residues. Looked up from germline, CDR1 is SEHNR and CDR2 is FQNEAQ (reference sequence). The junction had 6 bases not matched to a gene; V was cut back by 0 bases and J by 1 base. Written as DNA, the CDR3 is TGTGCCAGCAGCTTAGCGGTACTAGCGGGAGGTGTGAACACCGGGGAGCTGTTTTTT. Protein product: CASSLAVLAGGVNTGELFF.

This clone appeared a few times. This chain joins TRBV28 and TRBJ1-2; 7 nucleotides align to TRBD1. Trimming took 7 bases from V and 8 from J; bases not matched to a gene: 10. The CDR3 has 13 amino acids. Germline CDR1 reads MDHEN; CDR2 reads SYDVKM. The DNA for the CDR3 is TGTGCCAGCACAGGGGGAGAAGGAAGGGGCTACACCTTC. It codes for CASTGGEGRGYTF.

The rearrangement links TRBV30 to TRBJ1-5; possibly TRBD1 for D (6 bases). Per germline, CDR1 GTSNPN and CDR2 SVGIG (reference sequence). Trimming cost V 3 bases and J 5 bases, with 14 bases left between them. This CDR3 spans 14 amino acids. For the CDR3, the DNA is TGTGCCTGGAGCCAAGGGGCAGGGGATCAGCCCCAGCATTTT. Its translation is CAWSQGAGDQPQHF.

This clone was counted a few times. This sequence joins TRBV6-5 and TRBJ2-7; 8 bases align to TRBD1. Germline CDR1 and CDR2: MNHEY and SVGAGI. CDR3 length: 15 residues. J was trimmed by 2 bases and V by 2 bases; bases with no gene match: 5. For the CDR3, the DNA is TGTGCCAGCAGTTACCGCGACAGGGGCACCTACGAGCAGTACTTC. Its protein product is CASSYRDRGTYEQYF.

This clone is a singleton in its sample. V gene TRBV5-1 combines with J gene TRBJ2-7; 11 bases are shared with TRBD2. The length of the CDR3 is 15 residues. The junction had 5 bases not matched to a gene; V was cut back by 1 base and J by 5 bases. Per germline, CDR1 SGHRS and CDR2 YFSETQ. The CDR3 here is CASSLSTSGTNEQYF. CDR3 in DNA: TGCGCCAGCAGCTTGTCGACTAGCGGGACTAACGAGCAGTACTTC. The entire variable domain, with the rest obtained from reference TRBV5-1 and TRBJ2-7, is as follows: KAGVTQTPRYLIKTRGQQVTLSCSPISGHRSVSWYQQTPGQGLQFLFEYFSETQRNKGNFPGRFSGRQFSNSRSEMNVSTLELGDSALYLCASSLSTSGTNEQYFGPGTRLTVT.

This clone has just one count. The chain employs TRBV15 and TRBJ2-5; 8 bases agree with TRBD1. Looked up from germline, CDR1 is LNHNV and CDR2 is YYDKDF (reference sequence). Trimming took 1 base from V and 5 from J; bases not matched to a gene: 12. The CDR3 has 17 amino acids. The CDR3 DNA reads as TGTGCCACCAGCAGAGGAAAACTCCAGGGGGCTCGGGAGACCCAGTACTTC. It is translated as CATSRGKLQGARETQYF.

V and J are TRBV6-1 and TRBJ1-2; 12 positions agree with TRBD1. The germline CDR1 and CDR2 sequences are MNHNS and SASEGT. This CDR3 has 18 residues. The J segment lost 5 bases and the V segment lost 2 bases, leaving 12 bases of the junction unmatched. Here the CDR3 reads CASSELPGQGAGRYGYTF. DNA of the CDR3: TGTGCCAGCAGTGAACTCCCGGGACAGGGGGCTGGTCGATATGGCTACACCTTC.

The V call is TRBV27, the J call TRBJ2-2; 11 nucleotides match TRBD2. The V gene end was trimmed by 3 bases and the J gene end by 3 bases; junction bases not matched to a gene: 12. The V gene's germline CDR1 is MNHEY and CDR2 SMNVEV (reference sequence). The CDR3 is 19 amino acids. DNA for the CDR3: TGTGCCAGCAGTTTGGGGGCTAGCGGGAGGAGGGGGGACACCGGGGAGCTGTTTTTT. This translates into CASSLGASGRRGDTGELFF.